The next 32 T cell receptor beta chains were all read from a single sample in a study of long-term antiretroviral therapy in people with HIV. Sequencing used immunoSEQ v3.0 at survey level. Method: immunoSEQ multiplex PCR; TCRdb's copy keeps in-frame clones and lacks some. The table shows 26,000 or so clones, with about four fifths occurring only once. This sample comprised unsorted PBMCs, obtained 3 years after starting antiretroviral therapy. These receptors originate from a man aged 18 to 30 with HIV.

This clone was observed a handful of times. CDR3 DNA: TGTGCCAGCAGCGGGCGGACTAATGAAAAACTGTTTTTT. Translated, it gives CASSGRTNEKLFF. The chain recombines TRBV14 with TRBJ1-4; D unclear. V was shortened by 5 bases and J by 2 bases, with 6 bases between the two germline ends. Germline CDR1 and CDR2: SGHDN and FVKESK. This CDR3 region has 13 residues.

The chain couples TRBV2 to TRBJ2-3; D remains ambiguous. The CDR3 is made up of 12 amino acids. Per the germline V gene, CDR1 is SNHLY and CDR2 is FYNNEI. V lost 3 bases and J 6 bases, leaving 7 bases between the germline ends. CDR3 region: CASSDSADTQYF. CDR3 nucleotides: TGTGCCAGCAGTGATTCGGCGGATACGCAGTATTTT. Combining the CDR3 with reference TRBV2 and TRBJ2-3 gives the whole variable domain EPEVTQTPSHQVTQMGQEVILRCVPISNHLYFYWYRQILGQKVEFLVSFYNNEISEKSEIFDDQFSVERPDGSNFTLKIRSTKLEDSAMYFCASSDSADTQYFGPGTRLTVL.

The gene calls are TRBV7-2 and TRBJ1-4; 8 nucleotides line up with TRBD1. The CDR3 contains 17 residues. Germline-derived CDR1 and CDR2 are SGHTA and FQGNSA. V lost 5 bases and J lost 6; bases outside the gene matches: 14. The CDR3 is CASSRNPLQGGYEKLFF. Here the CDR3 DNA reads TGTGCCAGCAGCCGAAACCCCCTACAGGGGGGGTATGAAAAACTGTTTTTT.

The chain combines TRBV6-6 with TRBJ1-6; D call uncertain. Germline loops: CDR1 MNHNY, CDR2 SVGAGI (reference sequence). The length of the CDR3 is 14 residues. V lost 6 bases, J lost 5 bases, and 11 bases lay in between. The CDR3 region is CASSHGFHNSPLHF. The CDR3 DNA reads TGTGCCAGCAGCCACGGGTTCCATAATTCACCCCTCCACTTT.

The gene calls are TRBV21-1 and TRBJ1-4; the table's TRBD1 call for D was not verified on the DNA. TRBV21-1 is classified as a pseudogene. The CDR3 is made up of 15 amino acids. The CDR3 DNA sequence: TGTGCCAGCAGCACCTCGACAGGGTGGAATGAAAAACTGTTTTTT. Translated: CASSTSTGWNEKLFF.

The V call is TRBV28, the J call TRBJ1-4; 7 bases agree with TRBD1. CDR1 is MDHEN, CDR2 SYDVKM, per germline. CDR3 length equals 16 residues. V gave up 6 bases and J gave up 4 bases; unmatched junction bases: 11. The CDR3, as DNA: TGTGCCAGCAGGTACAGGGTAGGGGGCCATAATGAAAAACTGTTTTTT. Protein: CASRYRVGGHNEKLFF.

CDR3 region: CASSQAGEDGDTYEQYF. The CDR3, as DNA: TGTGCCAGCAGCCAGGCGGGGGAGGACGGGGATACCTACGAGCAGTACTTC. The rearrangement joins TRBV11-2 to TRBJ2-7; 7 positions match TRBD2. J gave up 2 bases and V 5 bases, and 15 bases lay outside the gene matches. The CDR3 totals 17 residues. The germline CDR1 and CDR2 sequences are SGHAT and FQNNGV.

The chain carries TRBV10-3 and TRBJ2-2, with TRBD1 matching 12 bases. The CDR3 consists of 18 residues. Unmatched junction bases numbered 14, after V lost 7 bases and J lost 5 bases. Germline V lookup: CDR1 ENHRY, CDR2 SYGVKD. The CDR3 DNA follows: TGTGCCATCACCGGGACAGGGGGCGCGGGTATGGGGACCGGGGAGCTGTTTTTT. It yields the protein CAITGTGGAGMGTGELFF.

V and J are TRBV2 and TRBJ2-3, with TRBD1 as a possible D gene (6 bases). V was shortened by 6 bases and J by 2 bases, with 15 bases between the two germline ends. Germline assignment: CDR1 SNHLY and CDR2 FYNNEI. The CDR3 contains 15 residues. CDR3 protein: CASSLQGNPTDTQYF. CDR3 nucleotide sequence: TGTGCCAGCAGCCTACAGGGTAACCCCACAGATACGCAGTATTTT.

The genes are TRBV7-3 and TRBJ2-2; 7 positions match TRBD1. V gave up 5 bases and J gave up 0 bases; unmatched junction bases: 9. Germline V gene data show CDR1 as SGHTA and CDR2 as FQGTGA. This CDR3 has 17 amino acids. The chain's CDR3 is CASSPEPGTANTGELFF. CDR3 DNA sequence: TGTGCCAGCAGCCCCGAACCGGGGACAGCGAACACCGGGGAGCTGTTTTTT.

The J gene is TRBJ2-7, the V gene TRBV28; D is perhaps TRBD1 (5 bases). V was trimmed by 6 bases and J by 7 bases, leaving 19 bases between them. The CDR3 spans 14 residues. Germline CDR1 reads MDHEN; CDR2 reads SYDVKM. The CDR3 loop reads CASSRQWDVVEQYF. The CDR3 DNA sequence: TGTGCCAGCAGCCGACAGTGGGATGTAGTTGAGCAGTACTTC.

The V call is TRBV15, the J call TRBJ1-3, with unresolved D. The CDR3 extends over 12 amino acids. The V and J ends lost 4 bases and 2 bases respectively, with 3 bases between them. CDR1 is LNHNV and CDR2 is YYDKDF in the germline V gene (reference sequence). CDR3 DNA sequence: TGTGCCACCAGCACCGCTGGAAACACCATATATTTT. It specifies CATSTAGNTIYF.

The V gene is TRBV5-6, the J gene TRBJ2-1; D might be TRBD1 or TRBD2, each matching 5 bases. V lost 0 bases and J 10 bases, leaving 14 bases between the germline ends. Germline values: CDR1 SGHDT, CDR2 YYEEEE. The CDR3 has 14 residues. The CDR3 bases are TGTGCCAGCAGCTTGGTCCCCACAGGAGGAGAGCAGTTCTTC. Amino acid sequence: CASSLVPTGGEQFF.

This chain connects TRBV7-2 to TRBJ1-5, with D perhaps matching TRBD1 (5 bases). Germline CDR1 reads SGHTA; CDR2 reads FQGNSA. V gave up 3 bases and J gave up 6 bases, with 12 bases separating them. The CDR3 consists of 14 residues. CDR3 residues: CASSFPGWGQPQHF. CDR3 sequence (DNA): TGTGCCAGCAGCTTTCCAGGGTGGGGTCAGCCCCAGCATTTT.

The rearrangement links TRBV6-5 to TRBJ1-6; D is undetermined. The CDR3 sequence is 13 residues long. V was trimmed by 0 bases and J by 10 bases, leaving 7 bases between them. Looked up from germline, CDR1 is MNHEY and CDR2 is SVGAGI. CDR3 nucleotides: TGTGCCAGCAGTTACTCGGACGAGTCACCCCTCCACTTT. It yields the protein CASSYSDESPLHF.

This sequence joins TRBV4-1 and TRBJ1-5, with 9 bases aligning to TRBD1. The CDR3 runs 17 residues. Trimming cost V 3 bases and J 5 bases; bases outside gene matches: 11. CDR1 and CDR2 (germline): MGHRA, YSYEKL. CDR3 nucleotide sequence: TGCGCCAGCAGCCAGTTTCCTAACCGGGACAGGGATCAGCCCCAGCATTTT. This translates into CASSQFPNRDRDQPQHF.

This rearrangement joins TRBV2 to TRBJ2-3, with D tentatively TRBD1 (6 bases). Germline values: CDR1 SNHLY, CDR2 FYNNEI. Trimming pared 9 bases from V and 3 bases from J, leaving 13 bases between. This CDR3 has 13 residues. CDR3 sequence (DNA): TGTGCCAGGGACAGTGGGTTAACAGATACGCAGTATTTT. Its translation: CARDSGLTDTQYF.

This chain joins TRBV21-1 and TRBJ2-7; TRBD1, the table's D call, was not compared with the DNA. TRBV21-1 is a pseudogene segment. This CDR3 is 15 amino acids long. The CDR3 DNA follows: TGTGCCAGCAGCAAAACCGGGACAGAGAGCTACGAGCAGTACGTC. Residues: CASSKTGTESYEQYV.

The gene calls are TRBV9 and TRBJ1-1; D is unresolved. The length of the CDR3 is 15 residues. The V end lost 4 bases, the J end lost 2 bases, and 15 bases lay between the germline ends. The germline gives CDR1 SGDLS, CDR2 YYNGEE. This chain's CDR3 is CASSPDVGGNTEAFF. Here the CDR3 DNA reads TGTGCCAGCAGCCCCGACGTGGGCGGAAACACTGAAGCTTTCTTT.

The chain combines TRBV7-9 with TRBJ1-2; D is unclear. V was cut by 5 bases and J by 12 bases, with 22 bases left in between. The germline V gene encodes CDR1 SEHNR and CDR2 FQNEAQ (reference sequence). This CDR3 has 14 amino acids. CDR3 bases: TGTGCCAGCAGCGCCCAGGACGAGGCTCTATTCAACACCTTC. Protein product: CASSAQDEALFNTF.

V usage is TRBV28 and J usage is TRBJ1-1; D is uncertain. The CDR3 runs 18 residues. Germline V CDR1 and CDR2: MDHEN, SYDVKM. The V end lost 1 base, the J end lost 0 bases, and 18 bases lay between the germline ends. In DNA, the CDR3 is TGTGCCAGCAGTTTATACCCAAACGAGCAGGAGATGAACACTGAAGCTTTCTTT. Translation: CASSLYPNEQEMNTEAFF.

The chain joins TRBV19 to TRBJ1-1; D may be TRBD1 (5 bases). V was trimmed by 10 bases and J by 4 bases, leaving 22 bases between them. This CDR3 has 15 amino acids. CDR1 is LNHDA and CDR2 is SQIVND in the germline V gene (reference sequence). The CDR3 DNA reads TGTGCCACCCAACCTTGGGGACTGGGAGGCACTGAAGCTTTCTTT. Its translation: CATQPWGLGGTEAFF.

The table lists this clone with a count of one. The chain uses TRBV19 and TRBJ1-2, with D tentatively TRBD1 (6 bases). V lost 5 bases and J 4 bases, leaving 14 bases between the germline ends. CDR1 and CDR2 (germline): LNHDA, SQIVND (reference sequence). The CDR3 has 14 residues. For the CDR3, the DNA is TGTGCCAGTAGTTCGACCGGGGGCTCCTATGGCTACACCTTC. Its translation is CASSSTGGSYGYTF.

The gene calls are TRBV7-9 and TRBJ2-1; 7 bases align to TRBD1. The CDR3 runs 18 residues. V shed 5 bases and J 4 bases; nucleotides not matched to a gene: 17. Per the germline V gene, CDR1 is SEHNR and CDR2 is FQNEAQ (reference sequence). The CDR3 loop is CASSPRTGAGTPYNEQFF. The DNA for the CDR3 is TGTGCCAGCAGCCCCAGGACAGGCGCGGGTACACCGTACAATGAGCAGTTCTTC.

The gene calls are TRBV9 and TRBJ2-1; D possibly corresponds to TRBD1 (7 bases). CDR1 is SGDLS, CDR2 YYNGEE, per germline. The V gene lost 5 bases and the J gene lost 7 bases, with 13 bases spanning the gap. This CDR3 comprises 13 residues. Here the CDR3 reads CASRRQGGNEQFF. As DNA, the CDR3 is TGTGCCAGCAGGCGTCAGGGGGGAAATGAGCAGTTCTTC.

This clone has a single count. The chain links TRBV9 to TRBJ2-6; D call uncertain. CDR3 size: 16 residues. The germline V and J ends were trimmed by 0 bases and 0 bases, with 7 bases remaining between them. CDR1 is SGDLS, CDR2 YYNGEE, per germline. CDR3 in amino acids: CASSVVLDSGANVLTF. The CDR3 DNA is TGTGCCAGCAGCGTAGTCCTAGACTCTGGGGCCAACGTCCTGACTTTC.

This clone was observed a few times. The chain links TRBV10-1 to TRBJ1-6; D ambiguous. Trimming cost V 2 bases and J 7 bases, with 6 bases left between them. Germline V gives CDR1 WNHNN, CDR2 SYGVQD (reference sequence). This CDR3 comprises 13 residues. CDR3 residues: CASSEGRNSPLHF. DNA for the CDR3: TGCGCCAGCAGTGAGGGGCGGAATTCACCCCTCCACTTT.

The chain links TRBV11-2 to TRBJ2-2; D is perhaps TRBD1 or TRBD2 (6 bases each). The length of the CDR3 is 14 residues. CDR1 is SGHAT, CDR2 FQNNGV, per germline. With 11 bases removed from V and 5 bases from J, the gap between germline ends came to 18 bases. Here the CDR3 reads CASKLLGGTGELFF. Here the CDR3 DNA reads TGTGCCTCTAAATTATTAGGGGGGACCGGGGAGCTGTTTTTT. The variable domain in full, completed from reference TRBV11-2 and TRBJ2-2, reads EAGVAQSPRYKIIEKRQSVAFWCNPISGHATLYWYQQILGQGPKLLIQFQNNGVVDDSQLPKDRFSAERLKGVDSTLKIQPAKLEDSAVYLCASKLLGGTGELFFGEGSRLTVL.

CDR3 sequence: CASSLVDLATDTQYF. As DNA, the CDR3 is TGTGCCAGCAGCTTAGTAGACCTAGCAACAGATACGCAGTATTTT. This chain uses TRBV7-9 with TRBJ2-3; a weak D match, TRBD2 (5 bases). Trimming shortened V by 1 base and J by 3 bases, and 11 bases separated the two germline ends. The germline V gene has CDR1 SEHNR and CDR2 FQNEAQ (reference sequence). There are 15 residues in the CDR3.

The CDR3 DNA follows: TGTGCCAGCAGCGTTCGGGGGGGTGAGACAGATACGCAGTATTTT. This translates into CASSVRGGETDTQYF. The chain carries TRBV9 and TRBJ2-3; 8 bases match TRBD2. With V trimmed by 2 bases and J by 3 bases, 5 bases remained unmatched. CDR3 length equals 15 residues. CDR1 and CDR2 (germline): SGDLS, YYNGEE.

The chain uses TRBV5-6 and TRBJ1-5; TRBD1 aligns across 7 bases. The V gene end was trimmed by 4 bases and the J gene end by 3 bases; junction bases not matched to a gene: 10. The CDR3 contains 16 residues. Germline V gives CDR1 SGHDT, CDR2 YYEEEE. CDR3 sequence: CASSPWKGGLNQPQHF. DNA of the CDR3: TGTGCCAGCAGCCCCTGGAAAGGGGGCCTCAATCAGCCCCAGCATTTT.

The chain combines TRBV30 with TRBJ1-4, with D possibly TRBD1 on 6 matching bases. The V end was cut by 3 bases, the J end by 8 bases, with 31 bases between. Germline loops: CDR1 GTSNPN, CDR2 SVGIG (reference sequence). The CDR3 has 19 residues. The CDR3 reads CAWRSFPGAYGPPKEKLFF. The CDR3 DNA sequence: TGTGCCTGGAGATCGTTTCCGGGGGCTTACGGGCCTCCCAAAGAAAAACTGTTTTTT.